These 12 T cell receptor beta chains came from one sample sequenced in a study of T cells after posttransplantation cyclophosphamide. A marrow graft followed busulfan-fludarabine conditioning, with cyclophosphamide on days +3 and +4. Sequenced by immunoSEQ multiplex PCR; TCRdb stores in-frame clones only, minus some. The data hold thousands of clones, with about 84% observed a single time. The starting material was PBMCs, obtained after allogeneic stem cell transplant with posttransplant cyclophosphamide. These receptors were taken from a female patient in her thirties or forties who received an allogeneic stem cell transplant from an unrelated donor, was CMV-positive, and had no GVHD. Some of these T cells may belong to the graft donor.

The J gene is TRBJ2-5, the V gene TRBV5-4; TRBD1 matches at 10 bases. The germline V gene has CDR1 SGHNT and CDR2 YYREEE (reference sequence). This CDR3 has 14 amino acids. V gave up 6 bases and J gave up 1 base; unmatched junction bases: 3. The CDR3 bases are TGTGCCAGCATTAGGGACAGGGGCCAAGAGACCCAGTACTTC. Translation: CASIRDRGQETQYF.

V gene TRBV7-8 combines with J gene TRBJ2-2, with 8 bases fitting TRBD2. The junction had 10 bases not matched to a gene; V was cut back by 5 bases and J by 5 bases. Germline CDR1 reads SGHVS; CDR2 reads FQNEAQ. CDR3 size: 16 residues. The CDR3 loop reads CASSANPGLETGELFF. CDR3 coding DNA: TGTGCCAGCAGCGCTAATCCGGGACTAGAAACCGGGGAGCTGTTTTTT.

The chain couples TRBV28 to TRBJ2-4, with 8 bases identical to TRBD2. The V segment lost 3 bases and the J segment 3 bases; nucleotides outside the gene matches: 13. The CDR3 loop spans 18 amino acids. CDR1 and CDR2 (germline): MDHEN, SYDVKM. CDR3 region: CASSFEAGGTAGKNIQYF. The CDR3 nucleotides are TGTGCCAGCAGTTTCGAGGCGGGGGGTACGGCAGGCAAAAACATTCAGTACTTC.

J is TRBJ2-6 and V is TRBV5-5; possible D gene TRBD2, 6 bases. Trimming took off 6 bases at V and 3 bases at J, with 13 bases between the two ends. Germline loops: CDR1 SGHKS, CDR2 YYEKEE (reference sequence). CDR3 length equals 15 residues. The CDR3 DNA reads as TGTGCCAGCACCCTCTGGGGGGTTGGGGCCAACGTCCTGACTTTC. Translation gives CASTLWGVGANVLTF.

J is TRBJ1-5 and V is TRBV6-6; the D gene is possibly TRBD1 (6 bases). V lost 6 bases, J lost 16 bases, and 22 bases lay in between. The CDR3 spans 13 residues. Germline values: CDR1 MNHNY, CDR2 SVGAGI (reference sequence). CDR3 region: CASRLSSQGVSHF. CDR3 nucleotides: TGTGCCAGCAGACTTTCTTCACAGGGTGTTTCACATTTT.

The rearrangement links TRBV15 to TRBJ2-5; 7 bases line up with TRBD1. Unmatched junction bases numbered 6, after V lost 0 bases and J lost 2 bases. Germline lookup yields CDR1 LNHNV and CDR2 YYDKDF (reference sequence). This CDR3 has 16 amino acids. CDR3 DNA: TGTGCCACCAGCAGAGATCGGGCAGGGGGTCAAGAGACCCAGTACTTC. Protein: CATSRDRAGGQETQYF.

As to this clone: The junction does not match germline at one end; this may be a read error. The same CDR3 can be traced to other DNA sequences in this sample. The chain recombines TRBV5-1 with TRBJ1-2; 7 bases are shared with TRBD1. The CDR3 contains 14 residues. Germline CDR1 and CDR2: SGHRS and YFSETQ. CDR3 amino acids: CASSLTGNNYGYTF. The CDR3 bases are TGCGCCAGTAGCTTGACAGGGAATAACTATGGCTACACCTTC.

This rearrangement joins TRBV6-5 to TRBJ2-1; 10 bases align to TRBD2. The junction had 9 bases not matched to a gene; V was cut back by 6 bases and J by 10 bases. Germline V gives CDR1 MNHEY, CDR2 SVGAGI. This CDR3 region has 14 residues. CDR3 DNA sequence: TGTGCCAGCAGCCCCCCCAGCGGGGGGGCCGAGCAGTTCTTC. It yields the protein CASSPPSGGAEQFF.

The chain carries TRBV7-8 and TRBJ1-5, with 9 bases fitting TRBD1. The V segment lost 7 bases and the J segment 0 bases; nucleotides outside the gene matches: 7. CDR1 SGHVS and CDR2 FQNEAQ come from the germline V gene. This CDR3 is 16 amino acids long. The CDR3 nucleotides read TGTGCCAGCACCCCAGGACAGGGGTATAGCAATCAGCCCCAGCATTTT. It specifies CASTPGQGYSNQPQHF.

J is TRBJ1-2 and V is TRBV25-1; 7 nucleotides agree with TRBD1. Unmatched junction bases numbered 5, after V lost 6 bases and J lost 4 bases. There are 13 residues in the CDR3. Germline CDR1 reads MGHDK; CDR2 reads SYGVNS. In DNA, the CDR3 is TGTGCCAGCAGGGACAGGTTTAGCTATGGCTACACCTTC. It specifies CASRDRFSYGYTF.

The chain uses TRBV27 and TRBJ1-5, with 7 bases that match TRBD1. This CDR3 has 14 amino acids. Germline V lookup: CDR1 MNHEY, CDR2 SMNVEV (reference sequence). Losses at the gene ends were 5 bases for V and 5 bases for J; bases not matched to a gene: 6. The CDR3 loop reads CASSLTGEHQPQHF. The CDR3 nucleotides are TGTGCCAGCAGTCTTACAGGGGAACATCAGCCCCAGCATTTT.

This sequence joins TRBV7-9 and TRBJ1-1, with 7 positions matching TRBD1. V trimming: 5 bases; J trimming: 5 bases; junction bases outside the gene matches: 8. The germline V gene encodes CDR1 SEHNR and CDR2 FQNEAQ (reference sequence). This CDR3 comprises 14 residues. CDR3 protein: CASSQDRVGTEAFF. For the CDR3, the DNA is TGTGCCAGCAGCCAAGACAGGGTTGGGACTGAAGCTTTCTTT.